A selection of T cell receptor beta chains follows, all from one sample in a study of blood T cell repertoires in COVID-19. Measured with immunoSEQ multiplex PCR; TCRdb has only the in-frame clones, and not every one. This sample has some 140,000 clones, with about 83% found just once. Sequencing used peripheral blood. The receptors were sampled from a human donor in a cohort sampled during active COVID-19. The CDR3 runs from the conserved cysteine through the conserved F or W. D genes are given only for firm matches. Only some rows state a clone size, as once, few, many or a class for expanded clones.

v_gene	d_gene	j_gene	abundance	CDR3nt	CDR3aa
TRBV30	.	TRBJ2-7	.	TGTGCCTGGGGACAGACATACGAGCAGTACTTC	CAWGQTYEQYF
TRBV3-1/TRBV3-2	.	TRBJ1-3	few	TGTGCCAGCAGCCGAATGGTTGCAGCTGGAAACACCATATATTTT	CASSRMVAAGNTIYF
TRBV28	.	TRBJ2-3	.	TGTGCCAGCAGTTTAGGTGCCTCGCGAAACACAGATACGCAGTATTTT	CASSLGASRNTDTQYF
TRBV19	TRBD1	TRBJ2-7	.	TGTGCCAGTAGCCCGGGGACAGGGGTGTACGAGCAGTACTTC	CASSPGTGVYEQYF
TRBV5-1	.	TRBJ2-7	.	TGCGCCAGCAGGACTCTCCCGGCGGACTACGAGCAGTACTTC	CASRTLPADYEQYF
TRBV10-3	.	TRBJ2-3	.	TGTGCCATCTCCCCAGTGGCAGATACGCAGTATTTT	CAISPVADTQYF
TRBV19	TRBD2	TRBJ2-7	.	TGTGCCAGTAGTAGCGTCGCGGGGGGAGTATACGAGCAGTACTTC	CASSSVAGGVYEQYF
TRBV6-5	TRBD1	TRBJ1-1	.	TGTGCCAGCACCTCGGACAGGGGGCCAACTGAAGCTTTCTTT	CASTSDRGPTEAFF
TRBV11-3	TRBD1	TRBJ2-1	few	TGTGCCAGCAGCCGAGGGGGCTGGGATGAGCAGTTCTTC	CASSRGGWDEQFF
TRBV27	TRBD1	TRBJ1-2	.	TGTGCCAGCGGTGCCAGACAGGGACGTGGCTACACCTTC	CASGARQGRGYTF
TRBV5-5	.	TRBJ2-1	.	TGTGCCAGCAGCCCTGCGGGCGGGTGGGTTTATGAGCAGTTCTTC	CASSPAGGWVYEQFF
TRBV5-4	TRBD1	TRBJ2-7	few	TGTGCCAGCAGCAAGGACAGGGGTCCCTACGAGCAGTACTTC	CASSKDRGPYEQYF
TRBV12-3/TRBV12-4	TRBD1	TRBJ2-7	.	TGTGCCAGCAGAGGGACAGGATCCTACGAGCAGTACTTC	CASRGTGSYEQYF
TRBV7-7	TRBD2	TRBJ2-5	.	TGTGCTAGCAGCCGGGGACTAGCGGAAGAGACCCAGTACTTC	CASSRGLAEETQYF
TRBV6-2/TRBV6-3	TRBD1	TRBJ1-4	.	TGTGCCAGCAGTTACTTACCGGGACAGGGGGGCGGTAATGAAAAACTGTTTTTT	CASSYLPGQGGGNEKLFF
TRBV5-4	TRBD1	TRBJ1-2	.	TGTGCCAGCAGCCACGACAGGGGTTATGGCTACACCTTC	CASSHDRGYGYTF
TRBV5-4	.	TRBJ2-3	.	TGTGCCAGCGGCACCAGTCGGGGAAGCACAGATACGCAGTATTTT	CASGTSRGSTDTQYF